This TCR beta chain originates from a study of naive and memory T cell subsets. The SP2 primer and nested alpha and beta constant region primers amplified ligated cDNA in four rounds. MiXCR was run by TCRdb on the 5' RACE reads, yielding one entry per CDR3 protein. The data contain roughly 30,000 distinct CDR3 sequences, 16% of them singletons. The CDR3 contains 15 residues. Per germline, CDR1 SEHNR and CDR2 FQNEAQ (reference sequence). With 3 bases clipped from V and 2 bases from J, the junction kept 5 bases outside the gene matches. A UMI-containing oligonucleotide was joined by 3' ligation to the TCR cDNA template.

The clonotype originates from a female donor in good health. The chain carries TRBV7-9 and TRBJ2-5, with 8 bases that match TRBD1. CDR3 coding DNA: TGTGCCAGCAGCTTTCCGGACAGGGAACAAGAGACCCAGTACTTC. This codes for CASSFPDREQETQYF.